The clone carrying this T cell receptor (beta chain) was seen a single time. These data are taken from a study of shared T cell receptors in the human thymus. TCRdb's table, derived via immunoSEQ multiplex PCR, lists solely in-frame clones and lacks some. The sample gives a few hundred thousand clones, around 95% of which show up once; about 0.02% is in the top ten. Germline V CDR1 and CDR2: SGHRS, YFSETQ. The V end lost 1 base, the J end lost 4 bases, and 4 bases lay between the germline ends. The CDR3 has 12 residues. This TCR came from a human donor. The sequencing sample was made of thymocytes. This rearrangement joins TRBV5-1 to TRBJ2-3; D is unresolved. The CDR3 coding sequence is TGCGCCAGCAGCTTGACCGCAGATACGCAGTATTTT. Protein sequence: CASSLTADTQYF.